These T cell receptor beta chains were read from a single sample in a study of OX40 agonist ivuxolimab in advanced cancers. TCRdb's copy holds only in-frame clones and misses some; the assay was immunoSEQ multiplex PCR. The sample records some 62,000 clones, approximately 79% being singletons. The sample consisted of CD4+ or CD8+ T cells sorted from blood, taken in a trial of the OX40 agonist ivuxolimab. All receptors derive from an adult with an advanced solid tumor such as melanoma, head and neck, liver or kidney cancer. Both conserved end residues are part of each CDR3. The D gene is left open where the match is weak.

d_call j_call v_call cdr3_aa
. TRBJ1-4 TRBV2 CAHRRGANEKLFF
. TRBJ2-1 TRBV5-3 CARSCRRSSYNEQFF
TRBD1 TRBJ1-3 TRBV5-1 CASSLAPAGGFGNTIYF
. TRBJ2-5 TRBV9 CASSLDSRETQYF
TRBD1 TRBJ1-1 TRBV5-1 CASSPAGGYTEAFF
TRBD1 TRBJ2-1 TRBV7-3 CASSRLGQGFGNEQFF
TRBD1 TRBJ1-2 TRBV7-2 CASSQGQGAVGYTF
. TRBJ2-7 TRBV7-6 CASSLGWADSYEQYF
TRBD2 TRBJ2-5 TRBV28 CASSQAGLQETQYF
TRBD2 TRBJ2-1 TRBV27 CASSPWTSGNNEQFF
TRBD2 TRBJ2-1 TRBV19 CASGLAYEQFF
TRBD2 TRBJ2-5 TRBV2 CASSEGTSGGARVTQYF
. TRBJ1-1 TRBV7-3 CASSLFMNTEAFF
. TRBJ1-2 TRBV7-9 CASSARQVLYGYTF
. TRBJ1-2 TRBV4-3 CASSPSGTGQTMVYGYTF
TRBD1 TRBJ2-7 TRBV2 CASSWGQGVRYF
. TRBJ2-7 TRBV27 CASSHLATGEQYF
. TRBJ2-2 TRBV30 CAWRLEGSELFF
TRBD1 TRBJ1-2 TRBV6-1 CASREPGQGFYGYTF
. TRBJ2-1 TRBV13 CASSSRGTADNEQFF
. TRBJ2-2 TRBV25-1 CASSERTTTGELFF
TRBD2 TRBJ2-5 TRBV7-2 CASVSGGRPQETQYF
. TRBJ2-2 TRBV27 CASSLLGVGAGELFF
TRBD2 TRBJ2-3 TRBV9 CASSVGGGAGLGTDTQYF
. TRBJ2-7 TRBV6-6 CASSWLKGENEQYF
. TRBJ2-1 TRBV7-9 CASSLVPIAGIPYYNEQFF
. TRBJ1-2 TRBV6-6 CASSYQDYGYTF
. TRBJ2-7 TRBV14 CASSHRLRQYEQYF
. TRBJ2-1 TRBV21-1 CASSKAEGTSDNEQFF
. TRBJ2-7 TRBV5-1 CASSLGEVYEQYF
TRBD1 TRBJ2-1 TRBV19 CASSPTGFTSYNEQFF
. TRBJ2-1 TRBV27 CASSRQFGTAYNEQFF
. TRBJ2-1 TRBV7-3 CASSLYSYNEQFF
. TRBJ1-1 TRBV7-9 CASSLGSGIGTEAFF
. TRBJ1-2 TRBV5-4 CASSSPTADGYTF
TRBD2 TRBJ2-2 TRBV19 CASSSSGGTGELFF
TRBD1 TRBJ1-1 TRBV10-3 CAIRQGAFTEAFF
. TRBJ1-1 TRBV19 CASSIGRGTNTEAFF
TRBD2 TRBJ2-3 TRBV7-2 CASSPSGGAGDTQYF
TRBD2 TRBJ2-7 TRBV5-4 CASSLLAGADSYEQYF
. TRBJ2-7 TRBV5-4 CASSLDASSYEQYF
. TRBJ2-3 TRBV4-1 CASSLGGGNTDTQYF
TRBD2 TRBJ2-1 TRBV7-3 CASSSPLLAGGNPSYNEQFF
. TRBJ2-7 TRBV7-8 CASSLSTPSYEQYF
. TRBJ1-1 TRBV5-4 CASSLLPDPRATEAFF
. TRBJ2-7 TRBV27 CASRGFPYEQYF
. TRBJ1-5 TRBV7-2 CASSLEVRGNQPQHF